The 7 T cell receptor beta chains below come from one sample, sequenced in a study of T cells in Graves' hyperthyroidism and ophthalmopathy. Template material for amplifying TCR beta CDR3 regions consisted of RNA transcripts. HTBI primers were used for first-round RT-PCR of the TCR CDR3. TCRdb redid the calling of the multiplex PCR reads with MiXCR, one entry per CDR3 protein. Altogether hundreds of thousands of distinct CDR3 sequences are present, around 13% being singletons, with the ten largest covering around 12%. Sequencing used blood. These receptors all stem from a woman in her forties or fifties with Graves' ophthalmopathy.

The chain is built from TRBV12-5 and TRBJ2-7; D is ambiguous. Germline CDR1 reads LGHNT; CDR2 reads FRNRAP. CDR3 size: 11 residues. CDR3 sequence reads: CDTWRSYEQYF. CDR3 DNA: TGTGACACTTGGAGAAGCTACGAGCAGTACTTC.

V gene TRBV3-1 combines with J gene TRBJ2-2; 7 positions agree with TRBD1. There are 17 residues in the CDR3. Per the germline V gene, CDR1 is LGHDT and CDR2 is YNNKEL (reference sequence). The junction had 10 bases not matched to a gene; V was cut back by 6 bases and J by 0 bases. The DNA of the CDR3 is TGTGCCAGCAGTTTATCGACAGGGTCCCCGAACACCGGGGAGCTGTTTTTT. Residues: CASSLSTGSPNTGELFF.

This clonotype was seen a few times. V is TRBV19 and J is TRBJ1-6; D gene uncertain. Trimming cost V 5 bases and J 0 bases, with 5 bases left between them. Germline V gene sequence: CDR1 LNHDA, CDR2 SQIVND (reference sequence). The CDR3 is made up of 14 amino acids. The DNA for the CDR3 is TGTGCCAGTAGTGGGAACTCCTATAATTCACCCCTCCACTTT. It encodes CASSGNSYNSPLHF.

This clonotype turned up a few times. The chain recombines TRBV6-1 with TRBJ1-1; the match to TRBD1 covers 8 bases. The CDR3 runs to 16 residues. Germline V gives CDR1 MNHNS, CDR2 SASEGT. Germline trimming cut 6 bases from V and 1 base from J; bases unmatched to any gene: 10. In DNA form, the CDR3 reads TGTGCCAGCAGCTCATCTCAGGGGGCCGGGAACACTGAAGCTTTCTTT. This encodes CASSSSQGAGNTEAFF.

The sample holds many counts of this clonotype. The chain links TRBV6-2 or TRBV6-3 to TRBJ2-1, with 8 bases aligning to TRBD2. Unmatched junction bases numbered 7, after V lost 6 bases and J lost 0 bases. Germline CDR1 reads MNHEY; CDR2 reads SVGEGT. The CDR3 has 16 amino acids. DNA for the CDR3: TGTGCCAGCAGGGAAGTAGCGGGAAGCTCCTACAATGAGCAGTTCTTC. It codes for CASREVAGSSYNEQFF.

The J gene is TRBJ2-7, the V gene TRBV6-1, with a possible D match to TRBD1 (6 bases). CDR3 length: 15 residues. CDR1 is MNHNS, CDR2 SASEGT, per germline. V was cut by 6 bases and J by 2 bases, with 17 bases left in between. For the CDR3, the DNA is TGTGCCAGCAGAACCTCCGGGACAATTCCCTACGAGCAGTACTTC. This gives the protein CASRTSGTIPYEQYF.

This clonotype was seen ten or more times. This chain connects TRBV27 to TRBJ1-5; D is unclear. This CDR3 contains 13 residues. Trimming stripped 0 bases from V and 6 bases from J, with 6 bases between. Per the germline V gene, CDR1 is MNHEY and CDR2 is SMNVEV (reference sequence). The CDR3 DNA follows: TGTGCCAGCAGTTTATCCCTTTTTCAGCCCCAGCATTTT. The encoded protein is CASSLSLFQPQHF.